This TCR beta chain was sequenced for a study of a mutant IDH1 vaccine in newly diagnosed glioma. Study context: Patients were started on vaccination 4-6 weeks after radiotherapy alone, or with temozolomide cycles.

As for time point: week 23, last vaccination. Every vaccine dose comprised 300 ug of mutant IDH1 20-mer peptide plus topical imiquimod. Turning to this clone: Its antigen is as yet unknown.

Some clones are missing from TCRdb's copy, which holds only in-frame ones; the method was immunoSEQ multiplex PCR. The table lists 25,000 to 30,000 clones, about four fifths of them singletons. The sample here was PBMCs, taken from a glioma patient whose treatment included an IDH1 peptide vaccine. The TCR originated in a woman aged 25 to 39 with glioma.

The chain's CDR3 is CSALHYEQYF. The CDR3 nucleotides read TGCAGTGCTCTCCACTACGAGCAGTACTTC. J is TRBJ2-7 and V is TRBV20-1, with D unclear. Germline loops: CDR1 DFQATT, CDR2 SNEGSKA (reference sequence). The CDR3 covers 10 residues. The V end lost 5 bases, the J end lost 3 bases, and 5 bases lay between the germline ends.